Each of the 21 T cell receptor beta chains below was sequenced from the same sample in a study of T cell responses to AZD1222 COVID-19 vaccine. Data came from immunoSEQ multiplex PCR; TCRdb stores just in-frame clones and leaves some out. Altogether around 140,000 clones are present, 80% to 95% being singletons, with the ten largest covering 1.5% to 2%. This sample comprised peripheral blood, obtained 28 days after the second AZD1222 dose. All receptors derive from an adult who received the AZD1222 COVID-19 vaccine.

This clone was seen only a few times. The V gene is TRBV11-3, the J gene TRBJ1-5; D not resolved. The germline CDR1 and CDR2 sequences are SGHNT and YENEEA. V shed 5 bases and J shed 1 base, with 6 bases lying between them. CDR3 length: 13 amino acids. CDR3 amino acids: CASSVDSNQPQHF. The CDR3, as DNA: TGTGCCAGCAGCGTCGACAGCAATCAGCCCCAGCATTTT.

J is TRBJ2-1 and V is TRBV7-8; D is uncertain. Germline lookup yields CDR1 SGHVS and CDR2 FQNEAQ. The V end lost 5 bases, the J end lost 6 bases, and 8 bases lay between the germline ends. This CDR3 has 12 amino acids. The CDR3 nucleotides read TGTGCCAGCAGCCCTTTTCTCAATGAGCAGTTCTTC. Encoded protein: CASSPFLNEQFF.

In DNA form, the CDR3 reads TGTGCCAGCTACTCTCGACAGGAGGTGGAAGCTTTCTTT. This sequence encodes CASYSRQEVEAFF. The chain combines TRBV28 with TRBJ1-1, with a weak D call TRBD1 (6 bases). The V gene's germline CDR1 is MDHEN and CDR2 SYDVKM. V lost 8 bases and J 8 bases, leaving 18 bases between the germline ends. This CDR3 contains 13 residues.

CDR3 amino acids: CASSDSTGSHPNEKLFF. CDR3 sequence (DNA): TGCGCCAGCAGCGATTCGACAGGTTCGCACCCTAATGAAAAACTGTTTTTT. The V and J genes are TRBV5-1 and TRBJ1-4; TRBD1 might be the D (6 bases). The V gene's germline CDR1 is SGHRS and CDR2 YFSETQ. This CDR3 has 17 amino acids. V gave up 4 bases and J gave up 3 bases, with 19 bases separating them.

V is TRBV19 and J is TRBJ1-5; 8 bases align to TRBD1. The CDR3 covers 14 residues. Germline CDR1 LNHDA, CDR2 SQIVND (reference sequence). J gave up 6 bases and V 5 bases, and 6 bases lay outside the gene matches. The CDR3 protein is CASSATGGVQPQHF. CDR3 in DNA: TGTGCCAGTAGTGCTACAGGGGGGGTTCAGCCCCAGCATTTT.

The gene calls are TRBV5-1 and TRBJ1-2; D perhaps matches TRBD1 (6 bases). The V gene's germline CDR1 is SGHRS and CDR2 YFSETQ. V gave up 1 base and J gave up 1 base, with 11 bases separating them. The CDR3 totals 15 residues. The CDR3 here is CASSLLGGSNYGYTF. In DNA form, the CDR3 reads TGCGCCAGCAGCTTGTTGGGGGGCAGTAACTATGGCTACACCTTC.

This clone was counted once. The chain is built from TRBV5-1 and TRBJ2-2, with 8 bases that match TRBD1. V trimming: 9 bases; J trimming: 3 bases; junction bases outside the gene matches: 4. The CDR3 contains 13 residues. Germline loops: CDR1 SGHRS, CDR2 YFSETQ. CDR3 amino acids: CATSTGDTGELFF. The CDR3 DNA follows: TGCGCCACTTCGACAGGGGACACCGGGGAGCTGTTTTTT.

This sequence joins TRBV6-5 and TRBJ1-1; possibly TRBD1 for D (5 bases). Trimming removed 7 bases at V and 3 bases at J, with 18 bases between. The CDR3 extends over 15 amino acids. The germline V gene has CDR1 MNHEY and CDR2 SVGAGI. The DNA of the CDR3 is TGTGCCAGCATCGGGGCCTCTCCACAGGACACTGAAGCTTTCTTT. Residues: CASIGASPQDTEAFF.

This clone was found a few times. One end of the junction varies from germline; a read error may be responsible. The chain uses TRBV3-1 (or the pseudogene TRBV3-2) and TRBJ1-1; TRBD1 matches 7 bases. Per germline, CDR1 LGHDT and CDR2 YNNKEL (reference sequence). This CDR3 is built from 12 residues. The CDR3 bases are TGTGCCAGCAGCCTTACCTGGGACAGCTTTATCTTT. This encodes CASSLTWDSFIF.

This clone came up once. V usage is TRBV11-2 and J usage is TRBJ2-7; 13 nucleotides match TRBD2. Germline loops: CDR1 SGHAT, CDR2 FQNNGV. Germline trimming cut 5 bases from V and 6 bases from J; bases unmatched to any gene: 10. This CDR3 is built from 16 residues. The CDR3 coding sequence is TGTGCCAGCAGCCAAGGACTAGCGGGAGATTGGGTCGAGCAGTACGTC. It codes for CASSQGLAGDWVEQYV.

The V and J genes are TRBV14 and TRBJ1-6; D ambiguous. Per germline, CDR1 SGHDN and CDR2 FVKESK. CDR3 length: 12 amino acids. Trimming removed 6 bases from V and 10 bases from J, with 10 bases in between. The CDR3 loop reads CASSLMGSPLHF. The DNA of the CDR3 is TGTGCCAGCAGTCTGATGGGGTCACCCCTCCACTTT.

The chain couples TRBV3-1 (or the pseudogene TRBV3-2) to TRBJ1-2; D is ambiguous. CDR1 LGHDT and CDR2 YNNKEL come from the germline V gene (reference sequence). V was shortened by 0 bases and J by 9 bases, with 14 bases between the two germline ends. The CDR3 extends over 14 amino acids. Here the CDR3 DNA reads TGTGCCAGCAGCCAAGATAGCGGGGATGGGAGCTACACCTTC. Translation gives CASSQDSGDGSYTF.

This rearrangement joins TRBV18 to TRBJ1-6; 7 bases match TRBD1. The CDR3 covers 16 residues. From germline, CDR1 is KGHSH and CDR2 LQKENI. J lost 3 bases, V lost 6 bases, and 8 bases had no gene match. CDR3 amino acids: CASSPPGGGYNSPLHF. The CDR3 coding sequence is TGTGCCAGCTCGCCCCCAGGGGGTGGCTATAATTCACCCCTCCACTTT. Using reference TRBV18 and TRBJ1-6 for the parts outside the CDR3, the full variable domain is NAGVMQNPRHLVRRRGQEARLRCSPMKGHSHVYWYRQLPEEGLKFMVYLQKENIIDESGMPKERFSAEFPKEGPSILRIQQVVRGDSAAYFCASSPPGGGYNSPLHFGNGTRLTVT.

The chain carries TRBV27 and TRBJ2-5; 8 bases line up with TRBD1. The CDR3 runs to 13 residues. Germline values: CDR1 MNHEY, CDR2 SMNVEV (reference sequence). V shed 6 bases and J 5 bases; nucleotides not matched to a gene: 5. CDR3 coding DNA: TGTGCCAGCAGCTGGACAGGGCGGGAGACCCAGTACTTC. As protein: CASSWTGRETQYF.

The chain uses TRBV18 and TRBJ1-2, with D perhaps TRBD1 (6 bases). Trimming shortened V by 3 bases and J by 8 bases, and 19 bases separated the two germline ends. Germline-derived CDR1 and CDR2 are KGHSH and LQKENI. This CDR3 comprises 15 residues. In DNA, the CDR3 is TGTGCCAGCTCACCGTCAACGGGTCAGGGGAAAGGCTACACCTTC. Protein: CASSPSTGQGKGYTF.

This chain links TRBV7-3 with TRBJ1-5; a possible D gene is TRBD1 (5 bases). V was pared by 2 bases and J by 5 bases, with 7 bases between. CDR3 length: 13 residues. From germline, CDR1 is SGHTA and CDR2 FQGTGA. Here the CDR3 DNA reads TGTGCCAGCAGCTTAGCGGGGGATCAGCCCCAGCATTTT. Its protein product is CASSLAGDQPQHF.

V gene TRBV19 combines with J gene TRBJ2-2; no clear D. V was cut by 1 base and J by 6 bases, with 15 bases left in between. Germline V gives CDR1 LNHDA, CDR2 SQIVND (reference sequence). This CDR3 is built from 16 residues. The CDR3 nucleotides read TGTGCCAGTAGTATAGGGGGAACCCCAGGTCCCGGGGAGCTGTTTTTT. The encoded protein is CASSIGGTPGPGELFF.

The rearrangement joins TRBV2 to TRBJ1-1; D possibly corresponds to TRBD1 (5 bases). V was shortened by 8 bases and J by 1 base, with 11 bases between the two germline ends. The V gene's germline CDR1 is SNHLY and CDR2 FYNNEI. The CDR3 covers 13 residues. For the CDR3, the DNA is TGTGCCAGCCGGAGAGGGGCGAACACTGAAGCTTTCTTT. Residues: CASRRGANTEAFF.

The rearrangement joins TRBV5-1 to TRBJ1-2; TRBD1 matches at 8 bases. There are 15 residues in the CDR3. Germline CDR1 and CDR2: SGHRS and YFSETQ. Germline trimming cut 4 bases from V and 0 bases from J; bases unmatched to any gene: 5. The CDR3: CASSRGQVANYGYTF. The DNA for the CDR3 is TGCGCCAGCAGCCGGGGACAGGTGGCTAACTATGGCTACACCTTC.

J is TRBJ1-1 and V is TRBV3-1 (or the pseudogene TRBV3-2); a possible D gene is TRBD1 (5 bases). From germline, CDR1 is LGHDT and CDR2 YNNKEL (reference sequence). The CDR3 covers 13 residues. The V and J ends lost 8 bases and 3 bases respectively, with 13 bases between them. This CDR3 is CASSHGTYTEAFF. In DNA form, the CDR3 reads TGTGCCAGCTCCCATGGGACGTACACTGAAGCTTTCTTT.

The chain has TRBV5-5 and TRBJ2-6; D is undetermined. Deletions cut 4 bases from V and 0 bases from J, with 17 bases between. The CDR3 is made up of 18 amino acids. Germline V CDR1 and CDR2: SGHKS, YYEKEE (reference sequence). The CDR3 protein is CASSVTLLAYSGANVLTF. The CDR3 bases are TGTGCCAGCAGCGTCACCTTACTTGCATACTCTGGGGCCAACGTCCTGACTTTC.